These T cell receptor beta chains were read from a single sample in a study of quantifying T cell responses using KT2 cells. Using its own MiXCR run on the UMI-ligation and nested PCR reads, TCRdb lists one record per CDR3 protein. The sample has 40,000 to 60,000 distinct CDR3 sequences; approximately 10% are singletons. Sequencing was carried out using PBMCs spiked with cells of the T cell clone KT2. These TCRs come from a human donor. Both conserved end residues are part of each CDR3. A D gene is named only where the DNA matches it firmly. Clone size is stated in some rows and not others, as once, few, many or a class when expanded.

CDR3nt: TGTGCCAGCAGGGGGGGGACAGGGTATAGCAATCAGCCCCAGCATTTT
CDR3aa: CASRGGTGYSNQPQHF
abundance: few
d_gene: TRBD1
v_gene: TRBV5-5
j_gene: TRBJ1-5

CDR3nt: TGTGCCAGCAGCTCCGCCCCGGTAATCTTGCCGTTCTTC
CDR3aa: CASSSAPVILPFF
abundance: few
d_gene: .
v_gene: TRBV7-2
j_gene: TRBJ2-1

CDR3nt: TGTGCCAGCAGACAGCAGTACATCGGGGCGACCGGGGAGCTGTTTTTT
CDR3aa: CASRQQYIGATGELFF
abundance: .
d_gene: .
v_gene: TRBV3-1
j_gene: TRBJ2-2

CDR3nt: TGTGCCAGCAGTGGTCAGGGTTCGGCTCAGCCCCAGCATTTT
CDR3aa: CASSGQGSAQPQHF
abundance: few
d_gene: .
v_gene: TRBV2
j_gene: TRBJ1-5

CDR3nt: TGTGCCAGCAGCTCCTCGGGAGCGGGAGAACGGCAGTACTTC
CDR3aa: CASSSSGAGERQYF
abundance: .
d_gene: TRBD2
v_gene: TRBV5-6
j_gene: TRBJ2-7

CDR3nt: TGTGCCAGCAGCGCCCAGGGGGATATCAACTACGAGCAGTACTTC
CDR3aa: CASSAQGDINYEQYF
abundance: many
d_gene: TRBD1
v_gene: TRBV9
j_gene: TRBJ2-7

CDR3nt: TGTGCCAGCAGTTTCTCGGGTTCGGGCTACAATGAGCAGTTCTTC
CDR3aa: CASSFSGSGYNEQFF
abundance: few
d_gene: .
v_gene: TRBV12-3/TRBV12-4
j_gene: TRBJ2-1

CDR3nt: TGTGCCAGCTCACCCGACAGGGATATGAACACTGAAGCTTTCTTT
CDR3aa: CASSPDRDMNTEAFF
abundance: many
d_gene: TRBD1
v_gene: TRBV18
j_gene: TRBJ1-1

CDR3nt: TGTGCCAGCAGTTTGTTGGGGCCCGCCGGGGAGCTGTTTTTT
CDR3aa: CASSLLGPAGELFF
abundance: many
d_gene: .
v_gene: TRBV12-3/TRBV12-4
j_gene: TRBJ2-2

CDR3nt: TGTGCCAGCAGTTACGACAGGGGAGGAAACACCATATATTTT
CDR3aa: CASSYDRGGNTIYF
abundance: .
d_gene: TRBD1
v_gene: TRBV6-5
j_gene: TRBJ1-3

CDR3nt: TGCGCCAGCAGCTCGCTGACTAGCGGGAGCCGCTCCTACGAGCAGTACTTC
CDR3aa: CASSSLTSGSRSYEQYF
abundance: many
d_gene: TRBD2
v_gene: TRBV5-1
j_gene: TRBJ2-7

CDR3nt: TGTGCCAGCAGTTACCCCCAGGCCGTGAACACTGAAGCTTTCTTT
CDR3aa: CASSYPQAVNTEAFF
abundance: .
d_gene: .
v_gene: TRBV6-6
j_gene: TRBJ1-1

CDR3nt: TGTGCCAGTAGTATCGGGACAGGGGTCGGCGGCACCGGGGAGCTGTTTTTT
CDR3aa: CASSIGTGVGGTGELFF
abundance: .
d_gene: TRBD1
v_gene: TRBV19
j_gene: TRBJ2-2

CDR3nt: TGTGCCAGCAGTCGGGGGGTAGATCACTCCTACAATGAGCAGTTCTTC
CDR3aa: CASSRGVDHSYNEQFF
abundance: once
d_gene: TRBD2
v_gene: TRBV27
j_gene: TRBJ2-1

CDR3nt: TGTGCCAGCAGTGATAGGACAGGAGGGGGACTAGCGTACTCCTACAATGAGCAGTTCTTC
CDR3aa: CASSDRTGGGLAYSYNEQFF
abundance: many
d_gene: TRBD2
v_gene: TRBV6-1
j_gene: TRBJ2-1

CDR3nt: TGTGCCAGCAGGCGAGACGGATACTCCTACGAGCAGTACTTC
CDR3aa: CASRRDGYSYEQYF
abundance: many
d_gene: .
v_gene: TRBV27
j_gene: TRBJ2-7

CDR3nt: TGTGCCACCAGCTCTCCGGGACGGCACTCTGGGGCCAACGTCCTGACTTTC
CDR3aa: CATSSPGRHSGANVLTF
abundance: .
d_gene: .
v_gene: TRBV15
j_gene: TRBJ2-6

CDR3nt: TGCGCCAGCCAACAGGGGAGGGGAATGAACACTGAAGCTTTCTTT
CDR3aa: CASQQGRGMNTEAFF
abundance: few
d_gene: TRBD1
v_gene: TRBV5-1
j_gene: TRBJ1-1

CDR3nt: TGTGCCAGCAGTTTTATAATAGAGACCCAGTACTTC
CDR3aa: CASSFIIETQYF
abundance: .
d_gene: .
v_gene: TRBV12-3/TRBV12-4
j_gene: TRBJ2-5

CDR3nt: TGTGCCAGCAGTTACTCCCGAACCGGGGGGGTAGAGACCCAGTACTTC
CDR3aa: CASSYSRTGGVETQYF
abundance: few
d_gene: TRBD2
v_gene: TRBV6-5
j_gene: TRBJ2-5

CDR3nt: TGCGCCAGCAGCCACACGGGCATGGGCAATCAGCCCCAGCATTTT
CDR3aa: CASSHTGMGNQPQHF
abundance: .
d_gene: .
v_gene: TRBV5-1
j_gene: TRBJ1-5